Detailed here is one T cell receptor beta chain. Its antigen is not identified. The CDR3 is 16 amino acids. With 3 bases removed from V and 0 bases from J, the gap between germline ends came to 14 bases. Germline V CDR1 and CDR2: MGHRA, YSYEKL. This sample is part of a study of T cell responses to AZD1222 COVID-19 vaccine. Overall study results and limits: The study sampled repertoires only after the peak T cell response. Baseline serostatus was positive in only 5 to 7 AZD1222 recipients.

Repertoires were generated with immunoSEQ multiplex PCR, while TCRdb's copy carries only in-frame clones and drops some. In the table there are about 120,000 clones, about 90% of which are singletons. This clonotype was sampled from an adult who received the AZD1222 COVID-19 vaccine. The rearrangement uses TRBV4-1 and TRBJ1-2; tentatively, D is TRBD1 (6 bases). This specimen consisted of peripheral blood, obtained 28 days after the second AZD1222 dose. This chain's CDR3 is CASSQRQELANYGYTF. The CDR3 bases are TGCGCCAGCAGCCAGCGACAGGAGTTAGCTAACTATGGCTACACCTTC.